This T cell receptor beta chain derives from a study of shared clonotypes between healthy human individuals. Study-level results: For naive CD4 cells, roughly 5% of clonotypes were shared across a handful of donors.

To note about this clone: The antigen is not known. Additional DNA sequences in this sample encode the identical CDR3.

Losses at the gene ends were 4 bases for V and 5 bases for J; bases not matched to a gene: 0. The germline V gene encodes CDR1 ENHRY and CDR2 SYGVKD. This CDR3 is built from 13 residues. Under the authors' procedure: ImmunoSEQ output lacked quality scores and full-length reads, limiting matched filtering. Repertoires were generated with immunoSEQ multiplex PCR, while TCRdb's copy carries only in-frame clones and drops some. V and J calls and clone size are given by that table; D and trimming were obtained from the DNA. The repertoire holds roughly 1,600,000 clones, roughly 98.5% seen once, with over 0.3% in the top ten.

The sample taken for sequencing was naive CD4+ T cells sorted from blood. The subset is: CD45RA+ positively selected. This clonotype originated in a man younger than 40 in good health. This sequence joins TRBV10-3 and TRBJ2-5; TRBD2 matches 11 bases. This CDR3 is CAISGTSGETQYF. The CDR3 nucleotides are TGTGCCATCAGTGGGACTAGCGGGGAGACCCAGTACTTC.